The rows below give T cell receptor beta chains drawn from one sample of a study of response to subunit inactivated influenza vaccine. Each CDR3 protein is one row after TCRdb ran MiXCR on the RT-PCR reads. The sample yields 500,000 or so distinct CDR3 sequences, about 17% seen once. The material sequenced was CD4+ T cells sorted from PBMCs, taken less than 25 months after vaccination. Receptors originate from a man in his fifties or sixties who received an inactivated influenza vaccine. CDR3s include the opening cysteine and the closing phenylalanine or tryptophan. A D gene is named only where the DNA matches it firmly. Clone size is given for some rows only: seen once, a few or many times, or a class if the clone is expanded.

D	J	V	size	DNA	CDR3
NA	TRBJ2-3	TRBV5-5	few	TGTGCCAGCAGCCCAGGACAGATTAGCACAGATACGCAGTATTTT	CASSPGQISTDTQYF
TRBD1	TRBJ1-2	TRBV12-3/TRBV12-4	NA	TGTGCCAGCACCCCGGGACAGGGGGACGGCTACACCTTC	CASTPGQGDGYTF
NA	TRBJ2-2	TRBV2	NA	TGTGCCAGCAGGGGTTCAGGAGGCACCGGGGAGCTGTTTTTT	CASRGSGGTGELFF
NA	TRBJ2-1	TRBV5-1	NA	TGCGCCAGCGCCCGTAAGGCGGACTCCTACAATGAGCAGTTCTTC	CASARKADSYNEQFF
NA	TRBJ1-4	TRBV29-1	NA	TGCAGCGTTGGACTGGGTGAAAAACTGTTTTTT	CSVGLGEKLFF
NA	TRBJ2-3	TRBV4-1	few	TGCGCCAGCAGCCAGGCGGGGACAAGCACAGATACGCAGTATTTT	CASSQAGTSTDTQYF
NA	TRBJ2-1	TRBV20-1	many	TGCAGTGCTGGGGGGGCAGGACAGGGCTCTGAGCAGTTCTTC	CSAGGAGQGSEQFF
NA	TRBJ2-3	TRBV5-4	few	TGTGCCAGCAGCTTGGTTTCCGCCGCGGATACGCAGTATTTT	CASSLVSAADTQYF
NA	TRBJ1-2	TRBV12-3/TRBV12-4	NA	TGTGCCAGCAGTTCACAGGGAGGAATGGCATCTGGCTACACCTTC	CASSSQGGMASGYTF
NA	TRBJ2-1	TRBV3-1	few	TGTGCCAGCAGCCAAGAGGGAGTACGGAGCTCCTACAATGAGCAGTTCTTC	CASSQEGVRSSYNEQFF
NA	TRBJ2-3	TRBV4-1	NA	TGCGCCAGCAGCCCCTACAGGGAAAGGGCAGATACGCAGTATTTT	CASSPYRERADTQYF
NA	TRBJ1-1	TRBV7-9	many	TGTGCCAGCAGCTTAACCTTTGGAACTGAAGCTTTCTTT	CASSLTFGTEAFF
NA	TRBJ2-2	TRBV19	few	TGTGCCAGTAGTGAAACGGGGAACACCGGGGAGCTGTTTTTT	CASSETGNTGELFF
NA	TRBJ2-5	TRBV20-1	NA	TGCAGTGCGGGTATACAAGAGACCCAGTACTTC	CSAGIQETQYF
NA	TRBJ1-1	TRBV2	many	TGTGCCAGCAGTGAAGACCTGGGGATGAACACTGAAGCTTTCTTT	CASSEDLGMNTEAFF
TRBD2	TRBJ2-4	TRBV4-3	few	TGCGCCAGCAGCCAAGACTTCCTGGGCGGGAGACTAGCCAAAAACATTCAGTACTTC	CASSQDFLGGRLAKNIQYF
NA	TRBJ1-1	TRBV10-3	few	TGTGCCATCAGTGCCGGGAACAGGGCAGCTTTCTTT	CAISAGNRAAFF
TRBD1	TRBJ1-1	TRBV5-6	NA	TGTGCCAGCAGCTTCGGGGACAGGGACACTGAAGCTTTCTTT	CASSFGDRDTEAFF
NA	TRBJ2-1	TRBV2	NA	TGTGCCAGCAAGGGCCTTCAAAGGTTCTTC	CASKGLQRFF
NA	TRBJ2-6	TRBV5-1	NA	TGCGCCAGCAGCCCGGACGGGGCCACTGGGGCCAACGTCCTGACTTTC	CASSPDGATGANVLTF
TRBD1	TRBJ2-3	TRBV5-6	once	TGTGCCAGCAGCTTGTTTACAGGGGGCTTGGTCACAGATACGCAGTATTTT	CASSLFTGGLVTDTQYF
NA	TRBJ2-7	TRBV20-1	NA	TGCAGTGCTAGAGTACCGGGGAGCTCCTACGAGCAGTACTTC	CSARVPGSSYEQYF
NA	TRBJ1-1	TRBV5-4	NA	TGTGCCAGCAGCTTTAAGAACACTGAAGCTTTCTTT	CASSFKNTEAFF
NA	TRBJ1-5	TRBV19	few	TGTGCCAGTAGCCGGACACGCGGAGACAATCAGCCCCAGCATTTT	CASSRTRGDNQPQHF
TRBD1	TRBJ1-5	TRBV5-6	NA	TGTGCCAGCAGCTTAACGGGACAGGGGGTTCATAGCAATCAGCCCCAGCATTTT	CASSLTGQGVHSNQPQHF
TRBD1	TRBJ1-4	TRBV4-1	NA	TGCGCCAGCAGCCAGGGGCAACAGGGGGCTAATGAAAAACTGTTTTTT	CASSQGQQGANEKLFF
NA	TRBJ2-1	TRBV6-2/TRBV6-3	many	TGTGCCAGCAGTTACTCGAGACGCAATGAGCAGTTCTTC	CASSYSRRNEQFF
NA	TRBJ2-2	TRBV5-1	NA	TGCGCCAGCTGCCAACAGGGCACCGGGGAGCTGTTTTTT	CASCQQGTGELFF
TRBD2	TRBJ2-3	TRBV5-1	few	TGCGCCAGCAGCTTGGTGCTAGCGGGGGGTCTGGCTACGCAGTATTTT	CASSLVLAGGLATQYF
NA	TRBJ2-3	TRBV11-2	NA	TGTGCCAGCAGCCTGACAGGCCACAGCACAGATACGCAGTATTTT	CASSLTGHSTDTQYF
TRBD1	TRBJ1-4	TRBV29-1	many	TGCAGCGTTGGGTCGACAGGGAGGATTGAAAAACTGTTTTTT	CSVGSTGRIEKLFF
NA	TRBJ1-1	TRBV6-5	NA	TGTGCCAGCAGTTACTCGAAGGGGGGCCGAGTTATGAACACTGAAGCTTTCTTT	CASSYSKGGRVMNTEAFF
TRBD1	TRBJ2-2	TRBV4-2	NA	TGTGCCAGCAGCCAAGATAGGGACAGGGGGCAGGAGCTGTTTTTT	CASSQDRDRGQELFF
TRBD2	TRBJ2-2	TRBV20-1	NA	TGCAGTGCCGGACCCGCGGGAGGGGTCACCGGGGAGCTGTTTTTT	CSAGPAGGVTGELFF
NA	TRBJ2-5	TRBV30	few	TGTGCCTGGAGTAGGGGGGGACAGCAAGAGACCCAGTACTTC	CAWSRGGQQETQYF
TRBD2	TRBJ2-3	TRBV9	many	TGTGCCAGCAGCACTAGCGGGAGTCCCACAGATACGCAGTATTTT	CASSTSGSPTDTQYF